This is a list of T cell receptor beta chains from one sample in a study of OX40 agonist ivuxolimab in advanced cancers. Some clones are missing from TCRdb's copy, which holds only in-frame ones; the method was immunoSEQ multiplex PCR. Of roughly 70,000 clones listed, about 89% are singletons. The specimen comprised CD4+ or CD8+ T cells sorted from blood, sampled in a trial of the OX40 agonist ivuxolimab. These TCRs come from an adult with an advanced solid tumor such as melanoma, head and neck, liver or kidney cancer. CDR3s leave out the opening cysteine and the closing phenylalanine or tryptophan. Fields, in order: V gene, J gene, CDR3 protein.

TRBV6-5	TRBJ1-6	ASNVDRGSSPLH
TRBV19	TRBJ2-7	ASSMGREVNEQY
TRBV10-2	TRBJ2-7	ASSTTSGRAYEQY
TRBV11-2	TRBJ1-5	ASSPYSNQPQH
TRBV28	TRBJ2-2	ASSHLNPGLAGGTNTGELF
TRBV30	TRBJ1-4	AWSPGKSNEKLF
TRBV30	TRBJ2-7	AWTPASPYEQY
TRBV7-9	TRBJ2-1	ASSLVLGWYNEQF
TRBV4-1	TRBJ2-1	ASRGLAGVYEQF
TRBV14	TRBJ2-7	ASSRGLAGLGEQY
TRBV2	TRBJ1-4	ASSEGGLSKKLF